The rows below give T cell receptor beta chains drawn from one sample of a study of beta chain features in type 1 diabetes. Clones were read by immunoSEQ multiplex PCR, and TCRdb kept only the in-frame ones, dropping some. This sample has under 300,000 clones, with 15% to 20% found just once. Sequenced sample: naive CD4+ T cells from blood. The receptors come from a man between 25 and 39 years old with type 1 diabetes. CDR3s include the opening cysteine and the closing phenylalanine or tryptophan. The D gene is left open where the match is weak. Expanded clones get a size class; other rows say once, few or many, or leave the size out.

d_call,j_call,clone_size,v_call,cdr3_aa,cdr3_nt
.,TRBJ2-7,few,TRBV28,CASGGEQYF,TGTGCCTCAGGGGGGGAGCAGTACTTC
.,TRBJ2-1,.,TRBV4-2,CASSQVRLGGEQFF,TGTGCCAGCAGCCAAGTTAGGCTGGGTGGTGAGCAGTTCTTC
TRBD1,TRBJ2-1,.,TRBV29-1,CSVSGQGAKYNEQFF,TGCAGCGTTTCCGGACAGGGGGCGAAATACAATGAGCAGTTCTTC
.,TRBJ1-5,.,TRBV27,CASSSLGQPQHF,TGTGCCAGCAGTTCCCTTGGTCAGCCCCAGCATTTT
.,TRBJ2-3,few,TRBV20-1,CSALRSDTQYF,TGCAGTGCTCTCAGATCAGATACGCAGTATTTT
.,TRBJ1-2,few,TRBV29-1,CSGQGGSVYGYTF,TGCAGCGGTCAAGGGGGATCGGTCTATGGCTACACCTTC
.,TRBJ2-2,.,TRBV11-1,CASSLASAINTGELFF,TGTGCCAGCAGCTTAGCTTCTGCAATCAACACCGGGGAGCTGTTTTTT
.,TRBJ2-7,few,TRBV5-1,CASSSQDAGEQYF,TGCGCCAGCAGCTCCCAGGACGCGGGTGAGCAGTACTTC
.,TRBJ2-3,few,TRBV5-6,CASSYLQGSTDTQYF,TGTGCCAGCAGCTACCTTCAGGGGAGCACAGATACGCAGTATTTT
TRBD2,TRBJ2-1,few,TRBV29-1,CSVLAGGYNEQFF,TGCAGCGTTCTAGCGGGAGGGTACAATGAGCAGTTCTTC
.,TRBJ1-3,.,TRBV30,CAWSVTGGNTIYF,TGTGCCTGGAGTGTAACTGGGGGAAACACCATATATTTT
TRBD2,TRBJ2-2,.,TRBV25-1,CASSEPGASGTGELFF,TGTGCCAGCAGTGAACCGGGAGCTAGCGGAACCGGGGAGCTGTTTTTT
.,TRBJ2-7,few,TRBV20-1,CSASGSEQYF,TGCAGTGCTAGTGGTAGCGAGCAGTACTTC
TRBD2,TRBJ2-5,few,TRBV12-5,CASGLGTSGSFFQETQYF,TGTGCTAGTGGTCTTGGTACTAGCGGGAGCTTTTTTCAAGAGACCCAGTACTTC
TRBD2,TRBJ2-3,few,TRBV29-1,CSVRGTSGSYTDTQYF,TGCAGCGTCCGCGGGACTAGCGGGAGTTACACAGATACGCAGTATTTT
.,TRBJ2-1,few,TRBV27,CASSLSGQHNEQFF,TGTGCCAGCAGTTTATCTGGACAGCACAATGAGCAGTTCTTC
TRBD1,TRBJ2-7,.,TRBV4-3,CASSQDWDRGVWKYF,TGCGCCAGCAGCCAAGATTGGGACAGGGGCGTCTGGAAATACTTC
TRBD1,TRBJ2-7,few,TRBV9,CASSVGRTGSYEQYF,TGTGCCAGCAGCGTAGGGAGGACAGGGTCCTACGAGCAGTACTTC
.,TRBJ2-7,few,TRBV30,CATGFNYEQYF,TGTGCGACGGGGTTCAACTACGAGCAGTACTTC
.,TRBJ2-7,few,TRBV29-1,CSVTQGIQQYF,TGCAGCGTTACCCAGGGGATCCAGCAGTACTTC
TRBD2,TRBJ2-1,.,TRBV7-2,CASSLMVAGDNEQFF,TGTGCCAGCAGCTTAATGGTAGCGGGAGACAATGAGCAGTTCTTC
.,TRBJ2-1,few,TRBV7-9,CASSLVASYNEQFF,TGTGCCAGCAGCTTAGTAGCCTCCTACAATGAGCAGTTCTTC
.,TRBJ2-7,.,TRBV21-1,CASSSGAGGKRNEQYF,TGTGCCAGCAGCAGTGGTGCAGGGGGGAAGAGAAACGAGCAGTACTTC
.,TRBJ2-3,few,TRBV5-4,CASSSKQGSSTDTQYF,TGTGCCAGCAGCTCAAAACAGGGATCTAGCACAGATACGCAGTATTTT
TRBD2,TRBJ2-1,few,TRBV19,CASRKTSALNEQFF,TGTGCCAGCAGGAAGACTAGCGCCCTCAATGAGCAGTTCTTC
.,TRBJ2-1,few,TRBV9,CASSEARESSYNEQFF,TGTGCCAGCAGCGAAGCCAGGGAGAGCTCCTACAATGAGCAGTTCTTC
TRBD1,TRBJ1-2,.,TRBV11-1,CASSPTPGDRGNYGYTF,TGTGCCAGCAGTCCTACACCGGGGGACAGGGGAAACTATGGCTACACCTTC